The T cell receptor (beta chain) described here comes from a study of T-cell memory formation after mild COVID-19. This CDR3 region has 14 residues. Germline V gives CDR1 SGHTA, CDR2 FQGNSA. Trimming left V 2 bases short and J 4 bases short, with 11 bases between. Each CDR3 protein is one row after TCRdb ran MiXCR on the 5' RACE reads. The sample lists about 340,000 distinct CDR3 sequences, less than 20% occurring once. This TCR derives from a young man who had mild COVID-19 (a few samples of this study predate the infection). Cell type and time point are not known. What was sequenced was PBMCs or a T cell subset sorted from them (not recorded which). The rearrangement links TRBV7-2 to TRBJ1-1; D not resolved. CDR3 nucleotide sequence: TGTGCCAGCAGCTTAAAAGTGATTGGCACTGAAGCTTTCTTT. It encodes CASSLKVIGTEAFF.